This TCR beta chain was captured in a study of OX40 agonist ivuxolimab in advanced cancers. Study background: Patients were dosed intravenously with ivuxolimab at 0.01 to 10 mg/kg every 2 weeks. Enrolled patients in dose escalation had cancers that were hepatocellular carcinoma, melanoma, renal cell or head and neck cancer.

Assay used: immunoSEQ multiplex PCR; TCRdb lists only in-frame clones, some missing. Here the sample spans around 69,000 clones, 85% to 90% being singletons. This CDR3 region has 15 residues. Germline values: CDR1 LNHDA, CDR2 SQIVND (reference sequence). Trimming took 3 bases from V and 4 from J; bases not matched to a gene: 8. As regards this clone: The antigen is undetermined.

Study findings and constraints: The work left the antigen specificity of expanded peripheral T cells undetermined. There were, on average, more expanded clones in CD8+ T cells than in CD4+.

The clonotype comes from an adult with an advanced solid tumor such as melanoma, head and neck, liver or kidney cancer. Specimen: CD4+ or CD8+ T cells sorted from blood, collected in a trial of the OX40 agonist ivuxolimab. V and J are TRBV19 and TRBJ2-5, with TRBD2 identical over 7 bases. The CDR3 DNA is TGTGCCAGTAGTATGAATCGGGAGGCCGGAGAGACCCAGTACTTC. Translating it yields CASSMNREAGETQYF.